The 27 T cell receptor beta chains below all came from one sample that was sequenced in a study of T cells in Graves' hyperthyroidism and ophthalmopathy. TCR beta CDR3 regions were amplified from RNA. An initial round of RT-PCR targeting the TCR CDR3 relied on the HTBI primer set. TCRdb fed the multiplex PCR reads into MiXCR, producing one record per CDR3 protein. The sample has hundreds of thousands of distinct CDR3 sequences, around 13% seen once. The sample comprised blood. These receptors were taken from a woman aged 18-29 years with Graves' hyperthyroidism.

This chain uses TRBV10-3 with TRBJ1-1; D call uncertain. This CDR3 contains 12 residues. Trimming removed 10 bases at V and 4 bases at J, with 13 bases between. Germline CDR1 is ENHRY and CDR2 is SYGVKD. DNA for the CDR3: TGTGCCACCGGATCTGAGGGCACTGAAGCTTTCTTT. Protein product: CATGSEGTEAFF.

In regard to this clonotype: A much larger clone lies one base from this, so it may be a read error. Because it lacks the conserved phenylalanine or tryptophan at the end, this CDR3 is likely a read error. The chain links TRBV18 to TRBJ2-1; 10 bases are a match to TRBD2. The V and J ends lost 4 bases and 4 bases, in that order; junction bases with no gene match: 4. This CDR3 is built from 15 residues. Germline V gene data show CDR1 as KGHSH and CDR2 as LQKENI. CDR3 bases: TGTGCCAGCTCACAATCTAGCGGGGGTTACAATGAGCAGTTCTAC. Residues: CASSQSSGGYNEQFY.

This clonotype was detected a few times. The CDR3: CASRRYSTDTQYF. The CDR3 bases are TGTGCCAGCAGGCGCTACTCCACAGATACGCAGTATTTT. This chain connects TRBV12-3 or TRBV12-4 to TRBJ2-3; D not resolved. The CDR3 is made up of 13 amino acids. Trimming took 6 bases from V and 2 from J, leaving 9 bases between them.

This clonotype was seen ten or more times. The chain carries TRBV28 and TRBJ1-1; TRBD1 matches 10 bases. Germline V lookup: CDR1 MDHEN, CDR2 SYDVKM. The junction had 3 bases not matched to a gene; V was cut back by 5 bases and J by 3 bases. This CDR3 comprises 14 residues. CDR3 region: CASSEDRGDTEAFF. The CDR3 DNA sequence: TGTGCCAGCAGTGAGGACAGGGGGGACACTGAAGCTTTCTTT.

This clonotype was seen more than once but under ten times. This sequence joins TRBV28 and TRBJ2-3; tentatively, D is TRBD2 (6 bases). The V gene's germline CDR1 is MDHEN and CDR2 SYDVKM. With 7 bases removed from V and 0 bases from J, the gap between germline ends came to 17 bases. CDR3 length equals 16 residues. The CDR3 sequence is CASTRRGYASTDTQYF. CDR3 coding DNA: TGTGCCAGCACTAGGCGGGGATACGCTAGCACAGATACGCAGTATTTT.

This clonotype turned up a few times. This sequence joins TRBV18 and TRBJ1-2, with unresolved D. The CDR3 covers 15 residues. V lost 2 bases and J lost 5, with 15 bases in between. Germline CDR1 and CDR2: KGHSH and LQKENI. CDR3 amino acids: CASSPSDSASYGYTF. The CDR3 DNA reads TGTGCCAGCTCACCATCCGATTCGGCGTCTTATGGCTACACCTTC. The full variable domain, with the rest looked up from reference TRBV18 and TRBJ1-2, is NAGVMQNPRHLVRRRGQEARLRCSPMKGHSHVYWYRQLPEEGLKFMVYLQKENIIDESGMPKERFSAEFPKEGPSILRIQQVVRGDSAAYFCASSPSDSASYGYTFGSGTRLTVV.

This clonotype has a count of ten or more. This rearrangement joins TRBV12-3 or TRBV12-4 to TRBJ1-2; D remains unclear. The V end lost 5 bases, the J end lost 5 bases, and 12 bases lay between the germline ends. The CDR3 loop spans 13 amino acids. The CDR3 sequence is CASSGRFPYGYTF. In DNA form, the CDR3 reads TGTGCCAGCAGTGGCCGCTTTCCATATGGCTACACCTTC.

The chain uses TRBV4-1 and TRBJ2-7; tentative D call: TRBD2 (6 bases). Germline-derived CDR1 and CDR2 are MGHRA and YSYEKL. The CDR3 runs 13 residues. The ends were cut back, 4 bases at V and 6 bases at J, with 13 bases in the middle. CDR3 protein: CASSPRAGLEQYF. The CDR3 bases are TGCGCCAGCAGCCCGAGGGCGGGACTCGAGCAGTACTTC.

CDR3 residues: CASSPNGQVNQPQHF. The CDR3 DNA is TGTGCCAGCTCACCGAACGGACAGGTCAATCAGCCCCAGCATTTT. The V call is TRBV18, the J call TRBJ1-5, with 7 bases identical to TRBD1. This CDR3 is 15 amino acids long. Unmatched junction bases numbered 5, after V lost 3 bases and J lost 3 bases. The germline CDR1 and CDR2 sequences are KGHSH and LQKENI.

The V and J genes are TRBV27 and TRBJ2-5; 7 bases fit TRBD1. The V gene's germline CDR1 is MNHEY and CDR2 SMNVEV (reference sequence). Unmatched junction bases numbered 11, after V lost 5 bases and J lost 5 bases. The CDR3 has 15 amino acids. CDR3 amino acids: CASSNDRDASETQYF. The DNA of the CDR3 is TGTGCCAGCAGTAACGACAGGGACGCTTCCGAGACCCAGTACTTC.

This clonotype was counted ten times or more. The chain uses TRBV18 and TRBJ2-3, with 11 bases fitting TRBD1. CDR3 size: 16 residues. With V trimmed by 2 bases and J by 2 bases, 3 bases remained unmatched. CDR1 is KGHSH and CDR2 is LQKENI in the germline V gene. In DNA form, the CDR3 reads TGTGCCAGCTCACCAGGACAGGGGGCTTACACAGATACGCAGTATTTT. Translated, it gives CASSPGQGAYTDTQYF.

This clonotype was seen at least ten times. The chain employs TRBV29-1 and TRBJ1-1; D is uncertain. The CDR3 has 10 residues. V was cut by 4 bases and J by 8 bases, with 8 bases left in between. Germline values: CDR1 SQVTM, CDR2 ANQGSEA. This CDR3 is CSVGTREAFF. The CDR3 bases are TGCAGCGTTGGAACCAGGGAAGCTTTCTTT.

This clonotype was seen once. J is TRBJ2-3 and V is TRBV20-1; the D is unclear. The CDR3 extends over 13 amino acids. CDR1 is DFQATT and CDR2 is SNEGSKA in the germline V gene (reference sequence). V shed 5 bases and J shed 2 bases, with 11 bases lying between them. The CDR3 DNA reads TGCAGTGCTGACGGAAGGGACACAGATACGCAGTATTTT. Protein: CSADGRDTDTQYF.

This clonotype came up a few times. V and J are TRBV7-8 and TRBJ2-2; tentative D call: TRBD1 (5 bases). Trimming stripped 5 bases from V and 6 bases from J, with 19 bases between. Germline lookup yields CDR1 SGHVS and CDR2 FQNEAQ. The CDR3 extends over 16 amino acids. DNA of the CDR3: TGTGCCAGCAGCGGTGGGGCAACAGTCCGACCCGGGGAGCTGTTTTTT. It is translated as CASSGGATVRPGELFF.

This clonotype occurred a few times. One base away lies a much larger clone, so this may be a sequencing read error. The rearrangement joins TRBV28 to TRBJ2-1, with D possibly being TRBD2 (6 bases). V was cut by 5 bases and J by 7 bases, with 12 bases left in between. Per the germline V gene, CDR1 is MDHEN and CDR2 is SYDVKM. The CDR3 loop spans 13 amino acids. The CDR3 reads CASSPWEANEQFF. As DNA, the CDR3 is TGTGCCAGCAGTCCATGGGAGGCGAATGAGCAGTTCTTC. The whole variable domain, filled in from reference TRBV28 and TRBJ2-1, reads DVKVTQSSRYLVKRTGEKVFLECVQDMDHENMFWYRQDPGLGLRLIYFSYDVKMKEKGDIPEGYSVSREKKERFSLILESASTNQTSMYLCASSPWEANEQFFGPGTRLTVL.

This clonotype was seen a handful of times. The chain combines TRBV29-1 with TRBJ2-6; the D is unclear. Germline-derived CDR1 and CDR2 are SQVTM and ANQGSEA. This CDR3 is 13 amino acids long. V was pared by 5 bases and J by 0 bases, with 5 bases between. CDR3 residues: CSVRTSGANVLTF. The CDR3 DNA reads as TGCAGCGTTCGAACCTCTGGGGCCAACGTCCTGACTTTC.

This clonotype showed up many times. V and J are TRBV11-2 and TRBJ2-2; D remains unclear. Per the germline V gene, CDR1 is SGHAT and CDR2 is FQNNGV. This CDR3 region has 13 residues. V lost 0 bases, J lost 7 bases, and 6 bases lay in between. The CDR3 DNA reads as TGTGCCAGCAGCTTAGAAGTATTCGGGGAGCTGTTTTTT. Protein sequence: CASSLEVFGELFF.

This clonotype was counted only a few times. The rearrangement links TRBV10-3 to TRBJ1-5; 7 bases map to TRBD1. After removal of 4 bases from V and 6 bases from J, the junction contained 3 bases not matched to a gene. The germline V gene has CDR1 ENHRY and CDR2 SYGVKD. The CDR3 spans 13 residues. For the CDR3, the DNA is TGTGCCATCAGTGCGACAGGGACTCAGCCCCAGCATTTT. Amino acid sequence: CAISATGTQPQHF.

V usage is TRBV7-9 and J usage is TRBJ2-2, with TRBD2 matching 9 bases. J gave up 4 bases and V 8 bases, and 5 bases lay outside the gene matches. This CDR3 has 14 amino acids. Germline V CDR1 and CDR2: SEHNR, FQNEAQ (reference sequence). DNA for the CDR3: TGTGCCAGCGAGGGACTAGCCGGCACCGGGGAGCTGTTTTTT. Protein: CASEGLAGTGELFF.

Ten or more counts support this clonotype. This chain connects TRBV28 to TRBJ2-3, with D maybe TRBD1 (5 bases). The CDR3 spans 13 residues. V lost 3 bases, J lost 3 bases, and 7 bases lay in between. The germline CDR1 and CDR2 sequences are MDHEN and SYDVKM. CDR3 residues: CASSFRETDTQYF. CDR3 in DNA: TGTGCCAGCAGTTTCAGGGAAACAGATACGCAGTATTTT.

Points on this clonotype: A much larger clonotype is one base distant, so this may be a read error. The chain couples TRBV30 to TRBJ2-1; D is perhaps TRBD2 (5 bases). Germline-derived CDR1 and CDR2 are GTSNPN and SVGIG (reference sequence). The CDR3 spans 14 residues. V dropped 1 base and J dropped 10 bases, with 17 bases sitting between them. The CDR3 DNA is TGTGCCTGGAGTGCGGTCCGCCGGGGTAAAGAGCAGTTCTTC. Its translation: CAWSAVRRGKEQFF. The full variable domain, rest sourced from reference TRBV30 and TRBJ2-1, is SQTIHQWPATLVQPVGSPLSLECTVEGTSNPNLYWYRQAAGRGLQLLFYSVGIGQISSEVPQNLSASRPQDRQFILSSKKLLLSDSGFYLCAWSAVRRGKEQFFGPGTRLTVL.

This clonotype was recorded many times. V gene TRBV7-2 combines with J gene TRBJ1-1, with D uncertain. CDR1 is SGHTA, CDR2 FQGNSA, per germline. Trimming pared 5 bases from V and 0 bases from J, leaving 13 bases between. This CDR3 is 15 amino acids long. CDR3: CASSPQFGMNTEAFF. As DNA, the CDR3 is TGTGCCAGCAGCCCCCAGTTTGGGATGAACACTGAAGCTTTCTTT.

The CDR3 here is CASSDRRDQPQHF. The CDR3 DNA reads as TGCGCCAGCAGTGATCGCCGGGATCAGCCCCAGCATTTT. This chain links TRBV10-1 with TRBJ1-5; D is uncertain. The CDR3 has 13 amino acids. CDR1 WNHNN and CDR2 SYGVQD come from the germline V gene (reference sequence). Deletions cut 3 bases from V and 5 bases from J, with 8 bases between.

Worth noting for this clonotype: A much larger clonotype is one base distant, so this may be a read error. CDR3 nucleotide sequence: TGCAGCGTTGTTGAGTTTGGTGGGCAGTTCTTC. Protein sequence: CSVVEFGGQFF. The chain employs TRBV29-1 and TRBJ2-1; D is uncertain. Germline CDR1 and CDR2: SQVTM and ANQGSEA. Trimming stripped 4 bases from V and 12 bases from J, with 13 bases between. The CDR3 runs to 11 residues.

This clonotype occurred many times. This sequence joins TRBV28 and TRBJ2-3, with D perhaps TRBD1 (5 bases). V was cut by 7 bases and J by 1 base, with 9 bases left in between. The CDR3 extends over 13 amino acids. The germline V gene encodes CDR1 MDHEN and CDR2 SYDVKM. The CDR3 region has the DNA TGTGCCAGCAAAAAAGGGGGCACAGATACGCAGTATTTT. This translates into CASKKGGTDTQYF.

Of note for this clonotype: A much more abundant neighbour one base away suggests this may be a read error. This likely comes from a read error, as the CDR3 has no conserved phenylalanine or tryptophan at its end. The rearrangement joins TRBV12-3 or TRBV12-4 to TRBJ2-1, with 14 bases identical to TRBD2. The CDR3 extends over 21 amino acids. V dropped 5 bases and J dropped 0; count of bases not matched to a gene: 15. CDR3: CASSPEAPGLAGVGSYNEQFL. CDR3 coding DNA: TGTGCCAGCAGTCCCGAAGCTCCGGGACTAGCGGGAGTGGGCTCCTACAATGAGCAGTTCCTC.

This clonotype was detected many times. The V and J genes are TRBV28 and TRBJ2-7, with D possibly being TRBD2 (5 bases). This CDR3 spans 13 amino acids. From germline, CDR1 is MDHEN and CDR2 SYDVKM. V was clipped by 4 bases and J by 4 bases, with 11 bases between them. CDR3 residues: CASSSSGEYEQYF. CDR3 DNA: TGTGCCAGCAGTTCCTCCGGGGAGTACGAGCAGTACTTC.